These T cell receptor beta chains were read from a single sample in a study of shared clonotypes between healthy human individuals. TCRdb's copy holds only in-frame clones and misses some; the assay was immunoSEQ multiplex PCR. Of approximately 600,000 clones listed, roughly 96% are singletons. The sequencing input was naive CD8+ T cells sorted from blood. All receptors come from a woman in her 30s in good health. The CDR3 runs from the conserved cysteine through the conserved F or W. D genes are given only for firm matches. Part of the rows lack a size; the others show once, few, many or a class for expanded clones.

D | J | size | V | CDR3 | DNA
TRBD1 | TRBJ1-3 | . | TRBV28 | CASSPGDRGVSGNTIYF | TGTGCCAGCAGCCCCGGGGACAGGGGCGTCTCTGGAAACACCATATATTTT
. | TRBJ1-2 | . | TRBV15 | CATSRGQRGLYGYTF | TGTGCCACCAGCAGAGGACAGCGGGGCCTCTATGGCTACACCTTC
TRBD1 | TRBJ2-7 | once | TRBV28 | CASSLPGTGGYEQYF | TGTGCCAGCAGTTTACCCGGGACAGGGGGCTACGAGCAGTACTTC
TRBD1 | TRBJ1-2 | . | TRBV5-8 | CASSLGQGLELGYGYTF | TGTGCCAGCAGCTTGGGACAGGGGTTGGAACTTGGGTATGGCTACACCTTC
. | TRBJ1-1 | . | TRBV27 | CASSFSWNTEAFF | TGTGCCAGCAGTTTCTCATGGAACACTGAAGCTTTCTTT
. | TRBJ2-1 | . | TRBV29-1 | CSVESPGSYNEQFF | TGCAGCGTTGAGTCGCCCGGCTCCTACAATGAGCAGTTCTTC
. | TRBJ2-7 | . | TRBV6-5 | CASSYSTGGTAYEQYF | TGTGCCAGCAGTTACTCGACCGGGGGAACAGCCTACGAGCAGTACTTC
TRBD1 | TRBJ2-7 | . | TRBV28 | CASITPGQSYEQYF | TGTGCCAGCATCACCCCGGGACAGTCCTACGAGCAGTACTTC
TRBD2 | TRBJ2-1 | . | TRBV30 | CAWGGDSSYNEQFF | TGTGCCTGGGGGGGGGACTCATCCTACAATGAGCAGTTCTTC
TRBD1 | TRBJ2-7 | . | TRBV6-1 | CASSEGPGTGAYEQYF | TGTGCCAGCAGTGAGGGCCCCGGGACAGGGGCTTACGAGCAGTACTTC
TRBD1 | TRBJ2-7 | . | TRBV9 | CASSVAGTGRWEQYF | TGTGCCAGCAGCGTAGCTGGGACAGGGCGCTGGGAGCAGTACTTC
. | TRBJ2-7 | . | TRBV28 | CASSFPQGWSYEQYF | TGTGCCAGCAGTTTCCCACAGGGTTGGTCCTACGAGCAGTACTTC
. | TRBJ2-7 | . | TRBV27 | CASSLSRRGEQYF | TGTGCCAGCAGTTTATCTAGGAGAGGCGAGCAGTACTTC
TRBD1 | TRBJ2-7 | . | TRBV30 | CAWKAKQGALYYEQYF | TGTGCCTGGAAAGCTAAACAGGGGGCATTGTACTACGAGCAGTACTTC
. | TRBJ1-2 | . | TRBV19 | CASSTRPRGQPGKGYTF | TGTGCCAGTAGTACGCGGCCGCGAGGACAGCCTGGGAAGGGCTACACCTTC
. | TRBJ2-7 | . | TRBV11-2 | CASSFRLRSYEQYF | TGTGCCAGCAGCTTTCGGCTCAGATCCTACGAGCAGTACTTC
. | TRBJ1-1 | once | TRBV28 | CASSPGPNTEAFF | TGTGCCAGCAGTCCAGGGCCGAACACTGAAGCTTTCTTT
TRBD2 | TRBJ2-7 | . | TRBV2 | CASRGGLAEQYF | TGTGCCAGCAGGGGGGGACTAGCCGAGCAGTACTTC
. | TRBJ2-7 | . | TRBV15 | CATSSRASTYEQYF | TGTGCCACCAGCTCACGGGCCTCCACCTACGAGCAGTACTTC
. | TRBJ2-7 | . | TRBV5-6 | CASSVGTGNYEQYF | TGTGCCAGCAGCGTTGGCACGGGGAACTACGAGCAGTACTTC
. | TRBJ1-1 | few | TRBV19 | CASSIGTEAFF | TGTGCCAGTAGTATTGGGACTGAAGCTTTCTTT
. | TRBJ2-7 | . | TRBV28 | CASRYKGRITYEQYF | TGTGCCAGCAGATATAAGGGACGGATAACCTACGAGCAGTACTTC
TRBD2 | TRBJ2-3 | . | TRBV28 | CASSLGLAGWDTQYF | TGTGCCAGCAGTCTGGGACTAGCGGGATGGGATACGCAGTATTTT
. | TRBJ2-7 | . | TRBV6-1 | CASRYRGGPYEQYF | TGTGCCAGCAGGTACAGGGGGGGACCTTACGAGCAGTACTTC
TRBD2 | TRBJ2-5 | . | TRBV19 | CASSIQPGLVGSQGTQYF | TGTGCCAGTAGTATCCAGCCAGGACTAGTCGGTTCTCAAGGGACCCAGTACTTC
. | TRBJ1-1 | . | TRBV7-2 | CASSFELGGSPEAFF | TGTGCCAGCAGCTTCGAGCTCGGGGGATCACCTGAAGCTTTCTTT
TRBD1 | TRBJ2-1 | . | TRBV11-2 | CASSSTYRDREQSEQFF | TGTGCCAGCAGCTCAACTTATCGGGACAGGGAGCAATCTGAGCAGTTCTTC
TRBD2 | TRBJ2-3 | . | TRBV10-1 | CASSEIMAGDVDTQYF | TGCGCCAGCAGTGAGATTATGGCGGGAGATGTGGATACGCAGTATTTT
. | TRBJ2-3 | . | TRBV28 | CASSTDTDTQYF | TGTGCCAGCAGCACGGACACAGATACGCAGTATTTT
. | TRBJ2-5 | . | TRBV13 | CASSTRPQETQYF | TGTGCCAGCAGCACGCGCCCACAAGAGACCCAGTACTTC
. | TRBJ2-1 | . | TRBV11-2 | CASSDLAVVTEQFF | TGTGCCAGCAGCGATTTGGCTGTAGTCACTGAGCAGTTCTTC
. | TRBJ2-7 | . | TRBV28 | CASSEIDWLREQYF | TGTGCCAGCAGTGAAATAGACTGGTTACGCGAGCAGTACTTC
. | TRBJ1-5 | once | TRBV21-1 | CASSKRAGNHSTNQPQHF | TGTGCCAGCAGCAAACGCGCGGGGAACCATTCGACCAATCAGCCCCAGCATTTT
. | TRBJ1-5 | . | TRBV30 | CAWSGVGSNQPQHF | TGTGCCTGGAGTGGGGTGGGAAGCAATCAGCCCCAGCATTTT
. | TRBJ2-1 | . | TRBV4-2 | CASSQEGNNEQFF | TGTGCCAGCAGCCAAGAGGGGAACAATGAGCAGTTCTTC
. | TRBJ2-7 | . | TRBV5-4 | CASSYGHEQYF | TGTGCCAGCAGCTATGGCCACGAGCAGTACTTC
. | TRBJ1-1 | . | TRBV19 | CASSMVDLYTEAFF | TGTGCCAGTAGTATGGTTGATTTGTACACTGAAGCTTTCTTT
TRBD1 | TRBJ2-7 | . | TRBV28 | CASSLRSRTGTYEQYF | TGTGCCAGCAGTTTAAGGTCCCGGACAGGGACCTACGAGCAGTACTTC
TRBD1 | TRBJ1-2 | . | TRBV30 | CAWEEQGYYGYTF | TGTGCCTGGGAAGAACAGGGGTACTATGGCTACACCTTC
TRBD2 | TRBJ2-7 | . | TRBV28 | CASSHSPPAGSYEQYF | TGTGCCAGCAGCCATAGCCCCCCAGCGGGGTCCTACGAGCAGTACTTC
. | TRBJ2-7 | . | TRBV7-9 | CASSLVQGTSYEQYF | TGTGCCAGCAGCTTAGTTCAGGGGACCTCCTACGAGCAGTACTTC
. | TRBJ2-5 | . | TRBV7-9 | CASRPPVGQQGTQYF | TGTGCCAGCAGACCCCCAGTCGGGCAGCAAGGGACCCAGTACTTC
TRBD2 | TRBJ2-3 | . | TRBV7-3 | CASSLHTSGITDTQYF | TGTGCCAGCAGCCTACATACTAGCGGAATCACAGATACGCAGTATTTT
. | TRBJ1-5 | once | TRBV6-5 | CASSPRSYQPQHF | TGTGCCAGCAGCCCGAGGAGTTATCAGCCCCAGCATTTT
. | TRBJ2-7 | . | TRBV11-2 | CASSFGRFYEQYF | TGTGCCAGCAGCTTCGGGAGATTCTACGAGCAGTACTTC
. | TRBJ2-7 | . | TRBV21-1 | CASSNFFLGPYYEQYF | TGTGCCAGCAGCAACTTCTTCTTGGGCCCCTACTACGAGCAGTACTTC
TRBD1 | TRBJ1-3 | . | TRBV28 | CASSARQGLRRNTIYF | TGTGCCAGCAGTGCCCGACAGGGTCTAAGACGAAACACCATATATTTT
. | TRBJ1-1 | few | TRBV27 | CASSGERANTEAFF | TGTGCCAGCAGTGGGGAGAGAGCGAACACTGAAGCTTTCTTT
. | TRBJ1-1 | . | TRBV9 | CASSADRKNTEAFF | TGTGCCAGCAGCGCGGACAGAAAGAACACTGAAGCTTTCTTT
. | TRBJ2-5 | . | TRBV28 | CASILGGRLGETQYF | TGTGCCAGCATCCTTGGGGGGAGACTGGGAGAGACCCAGTACTTC
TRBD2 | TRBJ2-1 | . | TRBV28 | CASSSPSWSGRAYNEQFF | TGTGCCAGCAGTTCCCCTTCCTGGAGCGGGAGGGCTTACAATGAGCAGTTCTTC
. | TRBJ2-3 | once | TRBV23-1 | CASSQFPTLRFTDTQYF | TGCGCCAGCAGTCAATTCCCGACTCTCCGATTCACAGATACGCAGTATTTT
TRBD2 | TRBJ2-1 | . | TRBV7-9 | CASSLASGSFYNEQFF | TGTGCCAGCAGCTTAGCTAGCGGGAGTTTCTACAATGAGCAGTTCTTC
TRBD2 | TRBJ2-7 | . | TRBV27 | CASSLSTSGGFEQYF | TGTGCCAGCAGTTTATCGACTAGCGGGGGCTTCGAGCAGTACTTC